This T cell receptor beta chain was recorded in a study of blood T cell repertoires in COVID-19. Whole-study context: COVID-19 samples collected from the United States, Italy and Spain covered acute and convalescent phases. PBMCs, B-cell-depleted T cells, or T cells were the source of the cDNA or gDNA that made up the material.

Source study methods: Amplifying reference gene primers gave estimates of nucleated cell counts. Sequencing was performed with immunoSEQ multiplex PCR; in TCRdb, only in-frame clones are kept and a portion is missing. The V and J calls and the clone size are those of that table, but D and trimming were determined from the DNA. The table shows over 90,000 clones, with around 86% occurring only once. The CDR3 length is 14 residues. Per germline, CDR1 SGHAT and CDR2 FQNNGV. The V end was cut by 5 bases, the J end by 7 bases, with 17 bases between. This clonotype originated in an older woman with acute or convalescent COVID-19. The chain couples TRBV11-2 to TRBJ1-2; possibly TRBD1 for D (5 bases). The specimen sequenced was peripheral blood. In DNA, the CDR3 is TGTGCCAGCAGCCCGACAGAAGGAAGTGGTGGCTACACCTTC. It specifies CASSPTEGSGGYTF.